These 14 T cell receptor beta chains originate from one sample sequenced in a study of T cell changes during pregnancy in multiple sclerosis. Data came from immunoSEQ multiplex PCR; TCRdb stores just in-frame clones and leaves some out. The profile covers under 25,000 clones, with 85% to 90% appearing a single time and 7.6% taken by the ten largest. Sequencing was performed on CD8+ T cells from peripheral blood mononuclear cells, taken before pregnancy. Receptor source: a female donor with multiple sclerosis, enrolled in a pregnancy study.

J is TRBJ2-7 and V is TRBV13; 10 bases map to TRBD1. Germline loops: CDR1 PRHDT, CDR2 FYEKMQ (reference sequence). J lost 6 bases, V lost 5 bases, and 1 base had no gene match. The CDR3 consists of 12 residues. The chain's CDR3 is CASSRTGGEQYF. CDR3 nucleotide sequence: TGTGCCAGCAGCCGGACAGGGGGCGAGCAGTACTTC.

V and J are TRBV27 and TRBJ2-7, with 8 bases identical to TRBD1. Trimming removed 2 bases from V and 7 bases from J; junction bases left unmatched: 4. The CDR3 runs 13 residues. The germline V gene encodes CDR1 MNHEY and CDR2 SMNVEV (reference sequence). CDR3 region: CASSLRTGKEQYF. CDR3 DNA sequence: TGTGCCAGCAGTTTACGGACAGGGAAGGAGCAGTACTTC.

The rearrangement uses TRBV7-9 and TRBJ2-3; 9 nucleotides line up with TRBD1. The J segment lost 2 bases and the V segment lost 5 bases, leaving 8 bases of the junction unmatched. Germline V lookup: CDR1 SEHNR, CDR2 FQNEAQ (reference sequence). The CDR3 spans 16 residues. CDR3 in DNA: TGTGCCAGCAGCCCCCGACAGGGGGAGTACACAGATACGCAGTATTTT. Amino acid sequence: CASSPRQGEYTDTQYF.

This clone was counted once. V is TRBV11-2 and J is TRBJ2-7; weak D call: TRBD2 (5 bases). The V end was cut by 3 bases, the J end by 2 bases, with 14 bases between. Germline assignment: CDR1 SGHAT and CDR2 FQNNGV. This CDR3 comprises 15 residues. CDR3 sequence reads: CASSFADSATYEQYF. The CDR3 DNA reads TGTGCCAGCAGCTTCGCGGACTCTGCAACCTACGAGCAGTACTTC.

The chain joins TRBV4-3 to TRBJ2-3; TRBD1 might be the D (5 bases). The CDR3 totals 16 residues. V dropped 0 bases and J dropped 2 bases, with 12 bases sitting between them. Germline V CDR1 and CDR2: LGHNA, YSLEER. The CDR3 DNA sequence: TGCGCCAGCAGCCAAGATAGCAGGACAACCACAGATACGCAGTATTTT. The encoded protein is CASSQDSRTTTDTQYF.

This chain connects TRBV5-4 to TRBJ2-5; possibly TRBD2 for D (5 bases). Germline V gene data show CDR1 as SGHNT and CDR2 as YYREEE (reference sequence). This CDR3 contains 15 residues. Trimming took 4 bases from V and 5 from J, leaving 18 bases between them. The CDR3 here is CASSPTTSPWETQYF. CDR3 sequence (DNA): TGTGCCAGCAGCCCGACCACTAGTCCATGGGAGACCCAGTACTTC.

The chain employs TRBV25-1 and TRBJ2-3; a weak D match, TRBD2 (5 bases). Germline CDR1 MGHDK, CDR2 SYGVNS. V lost 1 base to trimming and J lost 5 bases, with 10 bases between them. The CDR3 runs 14 residues. CDR3 sequence reads: CASSEWTSGDTQYF. CDR3 nucleotides: TGTGCCAGCAGTGAATGGACGAGCGGAGATACGCAGTATTTT. Complete variable domain (other parts from reference TRBV25-1 and TRBJ2-3): EADIYQTPRYLVIGTGKKITLECSQTMGHDKMYWYQQDPGMELHLIHYSYGVNSTEKGDLSSESTVSRIRTEHFPLTLESARPSHTSQYLCASSEWTSGDTQYFGPGTRLTVL.

The V gene is TRBV10-3, the J gene TRBJ2-1, with TRBD2 matching 9 bases. The CDR3 totals 15 residues. The germline V gene encodes CDR1 ENHRY and CDR2 SYGVKD. V trimming: 2 bases; J trimming: 6 bases; junction bases outside the gene matches: 5. Here the CDR3 reads CAISELEAGGNEQFF. The CDR3 DNA reads as TGTGCCATCAGTGAGCTTGAAGCGGGAGGCAATGAGCAGTTCTTC.

V gene TRBV29-1 combines with J gene TRBJ2-7, with TRBD2 identical over 7 bases. The germline CDR1 and CDR2 sequences are SQVTM and ANQGSEA. The CDR3 spans 14 residues. The J segment lost 3 bases and the V segment lost 3 bases, leaving 8 bases of the junction unmatched. The CDR3 region is CSVEAGVGIYEQYF. The CDR3 bases are TGCAGCGTTGAGGCGGGAGTGGGGATCTACGAGCAGTACTTC.

The chain recombines TRBV5-4 with TRBJ1-1, with 7 bases matching TRBD1. CDR1 is SGHNT, CDR2 YYREEE, per germline (reference sequence). The CDR3 has 14 residues. J lost 4 bases, V lost 4 bases, and 7 bases had no gene match. The CDR3 is CASSADRLRTEAFF. CDR3 DNA: TGTGCCAGCAGCGCGGACAGGTTGCGCACTGAAGCTTTCTTT.

This rearrangement joins TRBV6-5 to TRBJ2-2; 16 positions match TRBD2. CDR3 length: 16 amino acids. With 2 bases clipped from V and 6 bases from J, the junction kept 0 bases outside the gene matches. Germline lookup yields CDR1 MNHEY and CDR2 SVGAGI. The CDR3 DNA is TGTGCCAGCAGTTACGGGACTAGCGGGAGGGCCGGGGAGCTGTTTTTT. Amino acid sequence: CASSYGTSGRAGELFF.

The V call is TRBV5-1, the J call TRBJ1-4; D might be TRBD1 (5 bases). V lost 0 bases and J lost 7, with 16 bases in between. The CDR3 runs to 16 residues. From germline, CDR1 is SGHRS and CDR2 YFSETQ. The CDR3 nucleotides are TGCGCCAGCAGCTTGGCCAAGGCAGGGCGACCTGAAAAACTGTTTTTT. Translating it yields CASSLAKAGRPEKLFF.

The rearrangement links TRBV7-9 to TRBJ2-3; the match to TRBD2 covers 7 bases. This CDR3 contains 15 residues. After removal of 5 bases from V and 2 bases from J, the junction contained 7 bases not matched to a gene. CDR1 and CDR2 from the germline V gene are SEHNR and FQNEAQ (reference sequence). In DNA form, the CDR3 reads TGTGCCAGCAGCCACCTAGCGGCCCCCACAGATACGCAGTATTTT. Translation: CASSHLAAPTDTQYF.

The chain combines TRBV19 with TRBJ1-1; D gene uncertain. V was clipped by 5 bases and J by 1 base, with 14 bases between them. Per the germline V gene, CDR1 is LNHDA and CDR2 is SQIVND (reference sequence). The CDR3 sequence is 15 residues long. The CDR3 reads CASSLPWAKNTEAFF. CDR3 coding DNA: TGTGCCAGTAGTCTCCCTTGGGCCAAGAACACTGAAGCTTTCTTT.